This is a list of T cell receptor beta chains from one sample in a study of PD-L1 blockade in urothelial cancer. Assay used: immunoSEQ multiplex PCR; TCRdb lists only in-frame clones, some missing. The profile covers tens of thousands of clones, with roughly 90% appearing a single time and 0.85% to 1% taken by the ten largest. The input for sequencing was PBMCs, taken around atezolizumab (anti-PD-L1) treatment. The receptors stem from a woman aged 80 or older with urothelial cancer. CDR3s include the opening cysteine and the closing phenylalanine or tryptophan. A D gene is named only where the DNA matches it firmly.

D	V	J	DNA	CDR3
NA	TRBV28	TRBJ1-2	TGTGCCAGCCAAGGAGGCTATGGCTACACCTTC	CASQGGYGYTF
TRBD1	TRBV6-1	TRBJ1-1	TGTGCCAGCAGAGAACAGGGGACATACTTTTCAGCTTTCTTT	CASREQGTYFSAFF
TRBD2	TRBV2	TRBJ2-2	TGTGCCAGCAGCCAAAGACTAGCGGGACCGAACACCGGGGAGCTGTTTTTT	CASSQRLAGPNTGELFF
TRBD2	TRBV27	TRBJ2-3	TGTGCCACCAGGGGGACTAGCGGGACCAGCTGGAGCACAGATACGCAGTATTTT	CATRGTSGTSWSTDTQYF
TRBD1	TRBV6-6	TRBJ1-1	TGTGCCAGCAGTTGGACAGGTAGGAGCACTGAAGCTTTCTTT	CASSWTGRSTEAFF
NA	TRBV19	TRBJ2-1	TGTGCCAGTAGTATTCGTACGGGAGTCGGCAATGAGCAGTTCTTC	CASSIRTGVGNEQFF
TRBD2	TRBV30	TRBJ2-7	TGTGCCTGGAGTTTTATAGCGGGAGGGTCCCACGAGCAGTACTTC	CAWSFIAGGSHEQYF
TRBD2	TRBV7-9	TRBJ2-1	TGTGCCAGCAGCCGTCCCGGACTAGCGGATTCTAATGAGCAGTTCTTC	CASSRPGLADSNEQFF
TRBD2	TRBV5-4	TRBJ2-2	TGTGCCAGCAGCCCAGGGACTAGCGGGAGTAGAGGGGAGCTGTTTTTT	CASSPGTSGSRGELFF
NA	TRBV19	TRBJ2-4	TGTGCCAGTAGTATCCGCGGCCCACTAAACATTCAGTACTTC	CASSIRGPLNIQYF
NA	TRBV9	TRBJ2-2	TGTGCCAGCAGCGTACTCTCGAACACCGGGGAGCTGTTTTTT	CASSVLSNTGELFF
NA	TRBV9	TRBJ1-1	TGTGCCAGCAGCGTAGCTGGAGGGTGGAACACTGAAGCTTTCTTT	CASSVAGGWNTEAFF
NA	TRBV20-1	TRBJ2-7	TGCAGTGCCCCAGGATCCCACGAGCAGTACTTC	CSAPGSHEQYF
TRBD1	TRBV5-4	TRBJ2-2	TGTGCCAGCAGCCTGGGACAGACTAACACCGGGGAGCTGTTTTTT	CASSLGQTNTGELFF
TRBD2	TRBV19	TRBJ2-7	TGTGCCAGTAGTAGGACTAGCGGGAGCTACGAGCAGTACTTC	CASSRTSGSYEQYF
NA	TRBV28	TRBJ1-1	TGTGCCAGCAGTGCAAACAAAGCTGAAGCTTTCTTT	CASSANKAEAFF
TRBD1	TRBV9	TRBJ1-5	TGTGCCAGCAGCGTGGGACAGGAGCGACATCAGCCCCAGCATTTT	CASSVGQERHQPQHF
NA	TRBV30	TRBJ1-1	TGTGCCTGGAGAATATCCGGGACGTCCAGGGGGAACACTGAAGCTTTCTTT	CAWRISGTSRGNTEAFF
TRBD2	TRBV27	TRBJ2-1	TGTGCCAGCAGTTCTAGCGGAGGGTACAATGAGCAGTTCTTC	CASSSSGGYNEQFF
TRBD1	TRBV5-1	TRBJ2-7	TGCGCCAGCAGCTTGAGAACAGGGGATCCCTACGAGCAGTACTTC	CASSLRTGDPYEQYF
NA	TRBV5-1	TRBJ2-2	TGCGCCAGCAGCCCGGGTAGAGTCGGCGGGGAGCTGTTTTTT	CASSPGRVGGELFF
NA	TRBV5-1	TRBJ1-1	TGCGCCAGCAGCATCGGTGTCGGGGTTCGCGCTGAAGCTTTCTTT	CASSIGVGVRAEAFF
NA	TRBV7-6	TRBJ1-1	TGTGCCAGCAGCCCGATCGGGCAGACAGGGAACACTGAAGCTTTCTTT	CASSPIGQTGNTEAFF
NA	TRBV10-3	TRBJ2-2	TGTGCCATCACGCAGGGCTCCGCGAACACCGGGGAGCTGTTTTTT	CAITQGSANTGELFF
NA	TRBV6-5	TRBJ2-1	TGTGCCAGCAGTTTAAACCCCGGGACACCCGCCTCAGAGGGGTTCTTC	CASSLNPGTPASEGFF
NA	TRBV5-1	TRBJ1-4	TGCGCCAGCAGCCCTTCCCCCGGGGTGAATGAAAAACTGTTTTTT	CASSPSPGVNEKLFF
NA	TRBV7-3	TRBJ1-1	TGTGCCAGCAGCACGAAACAGGGAAGCACTGAAGCTTTCTTT	CASSTKQGSTEAFF
NA	TRBV7-7	TRBJ2-1	TGTGCCAGCAGCCCCGCCTTACTTAATGAGCAGTTCTTC	CASSPALLNEQFF
TRBD2	TRBV4-2	TRBJ2-7	TGTGCCAGCAGCCAAGCAAGTCTAGCGGGAGCCCGCTACGAGCAGTACTTC	CASSQASLAGARYEQYF
TRBD2	TRBV7-9	TRBJ2-6	TGTGCCAGCAGCTCAACAATCTATAGCGGGAGCTCTGGGGCCAACGTCCTGACTTTC	CASSSTIYSGSSGANVLTF
TRBD2	TRBV5-1	TRBJ2-7	TGCGCCAGCAGCTTGGCGAGCGGGGCGGTCCTCTACGAGCAGTACTTC	CASSLASGAVLYEQYF
NA	TRBV19	TRBJ1-1	TGTGCCAGTAGTATAGGACGGGGGTTGAACACTGAAGCTTTCTTT	CASSIGRGLNTEAFF
NA	TRBV2	TRBJ1-2	TGTGCCAGCAGGGACAGAGCTAACTATGGCTACACCTTC	CASRDRANYGYTF